This T cell receptor (beta chain) was identified in a study of vaccination and CD4 T cells after COVID-19. Stated treatment: approximately nine-day PBMC culture with coronavirus spike peptide pools or control peptides (ViraFEST assay). Study findings and constraints: SARS-CoV-2-reactive clonotypes rose nonsignificantly, with the median going from about 20 to 38. Relatively few convalescent patients and no early post-infection timepoints were analyzed.

This clonotype was found a few times. Its antigen is currently unknown. Cultured CD4+ T-cell DNA underwent Oncomine TCR Beta short-read sequencing. One entry per CDR3 protein, called by TCRdb with MiXCR from the PCR reads. The sample includes about 11,000 distinct CDR3 sequences, roughly 56% of them seen just once. J gave up 7 bases and V 6 bases, and 8 bases lay outside the gene matches. This CDR3 spans 14 amino acids. Germline assignment: CDR1 MDHEN and CDR2 SYDVKM. Source material: CD4+ T cells from blood, cultured in vitro. This TCR derives from a human donor who had recovered from COVID-19. The V call is TRBV28, the J call TRBJ2-3; the match to TRBD1 covers 9 bases. Written as DNA, the CDR3 is TGTGCCAGCAGCCAAACAGGGGGCGGTTATACGCAGTATTTT. It codes for CASSQTGGGYTQYF.